This TCR beta chain was identified in a study of blood T cells in healthy people across ages. Findings and caveats of the study: There were more naive CD4+ cells and higher diversity in long-lived donors than in aged donors.

Isolation recovered at least 6.5 million PBMCs from every sample. The authors ran a second PCR of about 7 to 12 cycles using a sample-barcoded 5' primer and a J-beta primer mix. Unique molecular identifiers of 12 random nucleotides labeled each cDNA. Using its own MiXCR run on the 5' RACE reads, TCRdb lists one record per CDR3 protein. The sample lists more than 1,400,000 distinct CDR3 sequences, approximately 42% occurring once. The germline V gene has CDR1 DFQATT and CDR2 SNEGSKA (reference sequence). V shed 6 bases and J 7 bases; nucleotides not matched to a gene: 11. The CDR3 length is 15 residues. This clonotype was observed a few times. Its antigen is not known.

The receptor comes from a woman under 30 in good health. Source material: blood. The chain employs TRBV20-1 and TRBJ2-1; 11 nucleotides line up with TRBD2. CDR3 loop: CSAPKLAGADNEQFF. The CDR3 DNA reads TGCAGTGCCCCTAAACTAGCGGGAGCAGATAATGAGCAGTTCTTC.